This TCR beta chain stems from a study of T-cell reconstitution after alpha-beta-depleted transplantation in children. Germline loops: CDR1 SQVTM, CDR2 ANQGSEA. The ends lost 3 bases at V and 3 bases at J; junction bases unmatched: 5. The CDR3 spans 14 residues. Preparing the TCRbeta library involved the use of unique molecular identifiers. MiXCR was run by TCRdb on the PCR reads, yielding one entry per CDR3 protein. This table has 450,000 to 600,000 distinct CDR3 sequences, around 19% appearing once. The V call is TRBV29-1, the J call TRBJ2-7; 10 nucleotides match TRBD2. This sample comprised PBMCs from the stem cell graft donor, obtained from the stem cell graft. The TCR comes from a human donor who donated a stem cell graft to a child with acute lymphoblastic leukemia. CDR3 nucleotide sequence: TGCAGCGTTGAGGGAGCGGGAGGGTTCTACGAGCAGTACTTC. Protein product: CSVEGAGGFYEQYF.